One T cell receptor beta chain is described in this entry. This specimen comes from a study of CD8 T cells in Susac syndrome. It was with random hexamers that 0.5 to 1 ug RNA was reverse transcribed. Each CDR3 protein gets one entry after TCRdb re-called the immunoSEQ multiplex PCR reads with MiXCR. The sample includes about 120,000 distinct CDR3 sequences, over 95% seen only once; the top ten take roughly 0.14%. J lost 4 bases, V lost 5 bases, and 6 bases had no gene match. Germline V gene lookup returns CDR1 SQVTM and CDR2 ANQGSEA. The CDR3 is 15 residues long. The sample was CD4+ T cells from PBMCs. This receptor was taken from a human donor with Susac syndrome. The chain employs TRBV29-1 and TRBJ2-2, with 11 bases aligning to TRBD1. The chain's CDR3 is CSVLTDRGLTGELFF. In nucleotides, the CDR3 is TGCAGCGTTTTAACGGACAGGGGGCTCACCGGGGAGCTGTTTTTT.